This T cell receptor beta chain was captured in a study of T cell repertoires in cytomegalovirus infection. Study-level information: Both a matching HLA type and CMV infection were indicated by public TCR beta signatures.

To note about this clonotype: As yet, its antigen is unknown.

Study-wide results and limits: The ex vivo response showed dominance by HLA-C-restricted CMV-specific TCR beta clonotypes.

TCRdb redid the calling of the reads with MiXCR, one entry per CDR3 protein. The repertoire holds about 260,000 distinct CDR3 sequences, with roughly 9% as singletons. CDR1 SGHRS and CDR2 YFSETQ come from the germline V gene. J lost 3 bases, V lost 0 bases, and 5 bases had no gene match. The CDR3 extends over 15 amino acids. The sequenced material came from PBMCs. The source is a human donor in good health (CMV status not recorded). Some clones in this sample may be carry-over from other donors' samples. The genes are TRBV5-1 and TRBJ2-7; 8 bases match TRBD2. The CDR3: CASSLGLASFYEQYF. CDR3 coding DNA: TGCGCCAGCAGCTTGGGACTAGCGAGCTTCTACGAGCAGTACTTC.